This T cell receptor (beta chain) derives from a study of OX40 agonist ivuxolimab in advanced cancers. V lost 3 bases to trimming and J lost 4 bases; unmatched junction nucleotides: 10. From germline, CDR1 is ENHRY and CDR2 SYGVKD. The CDR3 is 17 residues long. Assay: immunoSEQ multiplex PCR; the TCRdb copy retains only in-frame clones and omits some. The sample consists of about 13,000 clones, 84% of them appearing once. This chain uses TRBV10-3 with TRBJ2-3, with 10 bases aligning to TRBD2. Here the sequenced sample was CD4+ or CD8+ T cells sorted from blood, taken in a trial of the OX40 agonist ivuxolimab. The sequence was obtained from an adult with an advanced solid tumor such as melanoma, head and neck, liver or kidney cancer. The CDR3 here is CAISERLAGDVADTQYF. CDR3 bases: TGTGCCATCAGTGAAAGGCTAGCGGGAGATGTGGCAGATACGCAGTATTTT.